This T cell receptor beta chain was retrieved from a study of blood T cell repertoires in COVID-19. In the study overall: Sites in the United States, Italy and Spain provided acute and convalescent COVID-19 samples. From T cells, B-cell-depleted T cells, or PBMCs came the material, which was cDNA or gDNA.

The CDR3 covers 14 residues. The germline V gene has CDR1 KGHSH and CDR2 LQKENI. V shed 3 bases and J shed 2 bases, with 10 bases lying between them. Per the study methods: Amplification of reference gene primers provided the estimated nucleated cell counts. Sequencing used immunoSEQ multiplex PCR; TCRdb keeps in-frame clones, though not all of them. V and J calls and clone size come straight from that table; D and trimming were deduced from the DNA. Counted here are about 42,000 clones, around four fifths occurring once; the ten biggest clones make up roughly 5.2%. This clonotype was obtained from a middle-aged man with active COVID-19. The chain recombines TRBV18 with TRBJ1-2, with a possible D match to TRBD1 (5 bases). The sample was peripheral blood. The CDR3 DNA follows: TGTGCCAGCTCACCCCGCGGGGACAACTATGGCTACACCTTC. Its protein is CASSPRGDNYGYTF.